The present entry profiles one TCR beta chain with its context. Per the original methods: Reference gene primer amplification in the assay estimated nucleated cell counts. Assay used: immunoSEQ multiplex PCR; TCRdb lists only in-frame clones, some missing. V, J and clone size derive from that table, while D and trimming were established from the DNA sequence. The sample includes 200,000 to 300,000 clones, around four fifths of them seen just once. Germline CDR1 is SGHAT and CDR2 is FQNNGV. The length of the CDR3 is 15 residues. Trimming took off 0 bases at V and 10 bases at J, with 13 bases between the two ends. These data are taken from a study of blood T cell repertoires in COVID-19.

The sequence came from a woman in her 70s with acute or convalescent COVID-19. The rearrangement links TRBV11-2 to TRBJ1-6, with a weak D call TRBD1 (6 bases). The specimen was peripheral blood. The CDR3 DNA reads TGTGCCAGCAGCTTAGATCCAGGGGTGCCCTCACCCCTCCACTTT. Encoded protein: CASSLDPGVPSPLHF.